The 21 T cell receptor beta chains listed next were all sequenced from one sample in a study of blood T cell repertoires in COVID-19. Here immunoSEQ multiplex PCR was the method, and the copy in TCRdb shows in-frame clones only, minus some. The sample consists of roughly 250,000 clones, more than 75% of them appearing once. The sequencing sample was made of peripheral blood. Source of these receptors: a middle-aged woman who had recovered from COVID-19.

The rearrangement uses TRBV7-2 and TRBJ2-1; 10 bases fit TRBD2. Trimming took 1 base from V and 6 from J; bases not matched to a gene: 9. The V gene's germline CDR1 is SGHTA and CDR2 FQGNSA. The CDR3 contains 17 residues. The CDR3 region is CASSLGLAGVRGNEQFF. CDR3 nucleotides: TGTGCCAGCAGCTTAGGGCTAGCGGGAGTTAGGGGCAATGAGCAGTTCTTC.

This clone is a singleton in its sample. J is TRBJ2-7 and V is TRBV6-6, with a tentative D call TRBD1 (6 bases). Germline loops: CDR1 MNHNY, CDR2 SVGAGI (reference sequence). The CDR3 spans 14 residues. V was trimmed by 4 bases and J by 3 bases, leaving 13 bases between them. The CDR3 region has the DNA TGTGCCAGCAGTTCCACGGACAGAAACTACGAGCAGTACGTC. Translation: CASSSTDRNYEQYV.

The chain couples TRBV24-1 to TRBJ1-2; 8 bases fit TRBD1. The germline gives CDR1 KGHDR, CDR2 SFDVKD. The CDR3 spans 17 residues. V lost 4 bases and J lost 4; bases outside the gene matches: 13. The DNA of the CDR3 is TGTGCCACCAGTGACAAAGCCGGGACAGGTTTGGTCTATGGCTACACCTTC. Its translation is CATSDKAGTGLVYGYTF.

This clone was counted a single time. This sequence joins TRBV15 and TRBJ1-5, with TRBD1 identical over 8 bases. After removal of 3 bases from V and 2 bases from J, the junction contained 15 bases not matched to a gene. Germline V CDR1 and CDR2: LNHNV, YYDKDF (reference sequence). The length of the CDR3 is 19 residues. The chain's CDR3 is CATSSYDRGGMWGNQPQHF. In nucleotides, the CDR3 is TGTGCCACCAGCAGCTACGACAGGGGAGGGATGTGGGGCAATCAGCCCCAGCATTTT.

The J gene is TRBJ2-1, the V gene TRBV13, with 9 positions matching TRBD2. CDR3 length equals 16 residues. The V segment lost 0 bases and the J segment 7 bases; nucleotides outside the gene matches: 7. Germline V gives CDR1 PRHDT, CDR2 FYEKMQ (reference sequence). The chain's CDR3 is CASSLGASGIRNEQFF. CDR3 bases: TGTGCCAGCAGCTTAGGGGCTAGCGGGATTCGGAATGAGCAGTTCTTC.

CDR3 residues: CATWDRGNYGYTF. In DNA form, the CDR3 reads TGTGCCACCTGGGACAGGGGCAACTATGGCTACACCTTC. The chain has TRBV10-3 and TRBJ1-2; TRBD1 matches 10 bases. Looked up from germline, CDR1 is ENHRY and CDR2 is SYGVKD. The CDR3 totals 13 residues. The junction had 4 bases not matched to a gene; V was cut back by 10 bases and J by 2 bases.

The chain links TRBV6-5 to TRBJ2-4; D unresolved. This CDR3 is built from 14 residues. The V gene lost 8 bases and the J gene lost 0 bases, with 11 bases spanning the gap. Germline CDR1 reads MNHEY; CDR2 reads SVGAGI. CDR3 protein: CASETPLAKNIQYF. The CDR3 DNA reads as TGTGCCAGCGAAACACCTTTAGCCAAAAACATTCAGTACTTC.

This chain joins TRBV30 and TRBJ1-4; 8 nucleotides align to TRBD1. Germline V gene lookup returns CDR1 GTSNPN and CDR2 SVGIG (reference sequence). The CDR3 is 15 residues long. After removal of 2 bases from V and 5 bases from J, the junction contained 7 bases not matched to a gene. CDR3 nucleotide sequence: TGTGCCTGGAGTAAGGGGACAGGATTAAATGAAAAACTGTTTTTT. Translation gives CAWSKGTGLNEKLFF.

The genes are TRBV5-1 and TRBJ2-1; 12 nucleotides align to TRBD2. V shed 4 bases, J shed 6 bases, and the junction held 23 bases outside the gene matches. The CDR3 has 21 amino acids. Germline CDR1 SGHRS, CDR2 YFSETQ. The CDR3 loop reads CASSRNRLAGAIGGDPNEQFF. The CDR3 DNA sequence: TGCGCCAGCAGCAGGAACAGACTAGCGGGAGCCATAGGCGGAGACCCCAATGAGCAGTTCTTC.

V gene TRBV7-9 combines with J gene TRBJ1-3; no clear D. This CDR3 has 14 amino acids. V was cut by 5 bases and J by 2 bases, with 10 bases left in between. The germline V gene encodes CDR1 SEHNR and CDR2 FQNEAQ (reference sequence). Written as DNA, the CDR3 is TGTGCCAGCAGCCCCGTAGTGGCTGGAAACACCATATATTTT. Translated, it gives CASSPVVAGNTIYF.

The CDR3 nucleotides are TGTGCCTGGAATCTTCTTAACTATGGCTACACCTTC. This encodes CAWNLLNYGYTF. The rearrangement links TRBV30 to TRBJ1-2, with no clear D. Trimming cost V 4 bases and J 1 base, with 7 bases left between them. The CDR3 sequence is 12 residues long. Germline values: CDR1 GTSNPN, CDR2 SVGIG (reference sequence).

J is TRBJ1-2 and V is TRBV19, with 8 bases identical to TRBD1. The CDR3 sequence is 17 residues long. The V gene end was trimmed by 3 bases and the J gene end by 7 bases; junction bases not matched to a gene: 16. CDR1 and CDR2 (germline): LNHDA, SQIVND (reference sequence). CDR3 protein: CASSIGLLNRGRSGYTF. CDR3 coding DNA: TGTGCCAGTAGTATTGGGTTGTTGAACAGGGGGAGATCTGGCTACACCTTC.

This clone was seen once. The V gene is TRBV10-2, the J gene TRBJ2-2; D is unclear. Germline loops: CDR1 WSHSY, CDR2 SAAADI. The germline V and J ends were trimmed by 3 bases and 6 bases, with 8 bases remaining between them. CDR3 length: 13 residues. CDR3 residues: CASSDVAAGELFF. The CDR3 DNA reads TGCGCCAGCAGTGACGTGGCGGCCGGGGAGCTGTTTTTT.

The chain joins TRBV29-1 to TRBJ1-1; no reliable D call. V was shortened by 5 bases and J by 7 bases, with 11 bases between the two germline ends. Germline assignment: CDR1 SQVTM and CDR2 ANQGSEA. The CDR3 consists of 11 residues. For the CDR3, the DNA is TGCAGCGTTTCCCCGGCAGGTGAAGCTTTCTTT. Translation: CSVSPAGEAFF.

V gene TRBV15 combines with J gene TRBJ2-7, with 7 bases aligning to TRBD2. Losses at the gene ends were 0 bases for V and 4 bases for J; bases not matched to a gene: 6. CDR1 LNHNV and CDR2 YYDKDF come from the germline V gene (reference sequence). This CDR3 spans 15 amino acids. CDR3: CATSRDRGSGYEQYF. For the CDR3, the DNA is TGTGCCACCAGCAGAGATCGCGGGAGTGGGTACGAGCAGTACTTC.

The CDR3, as DNA: TGTGCCAGCAGCCAAGAGCCCCAGGGGGCAGCGCCTACCTACGAGCAGTACGTC. This sequence encodes CASSQEPQGAAPTYEQYV. The rearrangement links TRBV3-1 (or the pseudogene TRBV3-2) to TRBJ2-7, with TRBD1 matching over 8 bases. Germline CDR1 and CDR2: LGHDT and YNNKEL (reference sequence). V shed 0 bases and J 2 bases; nucleotides not matched to a gene: 12. The CDR3 sequence is 18 residues long.

The chain has TRBV6-6 and TRBJ1-1; D remains ambiguous. This CDR3 is built from 16 residues. The germline V and J ends were trimmed by 3 bases and 4 bases, with 18 bases remaining between them. In germline, CDR1 is MNHNY, CDR2 SVGAGI (reference sequence). The CDR3 here is CASSYGESRLSTEAFF. The CDR3 DNA follows: TGTGCCAGCAGTTATGGGGAGTCGAGACTCTCCACTGAAGCTTTCTTT.

The chain uses TRBV5-5 and TRBJ1-5; no firm D call. The CDR3 is 16 residues long. The germline CDR1 and CDR2 sequences are SGHKS and YYEKEE (reference sequence). V gave up 1 base and J gave up 2 bases, with 13 bases separating them. The CDR3 DNA is TGTGCCAGCAGCTTGCAGGTGGTGGTGGGCAATCAGCCCCAGCATTTT. Its protein is CASSLQVVVGNQPQHF.

Here the CDR3 DNA reads TGTGCCAGCAGCTTAGATGGCCCCCCCTACGAGCAGTACTTC. Protein product: CASSLDGPPYEQYF. The chain links TRBV11-2 to TRBJ2-7; no reliable D call. V lost 0 bases to trimming and J lost 2 bases, with 8 bases between them. The CDR3 is made up of 14 amino acids. Germline-derived CDR1 and CDR2 are SGHAT and FQNNGV.

The chain carries TRBV28 and TRBJ2-3, with a tentative D call TRBD2 (6 bases). Germline V gene lookup returns CDR1 MDHEN and CDR2 SYDVKM. V lost 6 bases and J lost 0, with 10 bases in between. This CDR3 has 14 amino acids. The CDR3 loop reads CASSSGTSTDTQYF. Here the CDR3 DNA reads TGTGCCAGCAGCTCCGGGACTAGCACAGATACGCAGTATTTT.

J is TRBJ2-1 and V is TRBV24-1; 10 bases are a match to TRBD2. V lost 12 bases, J lost 3 bases, and 7 bases stayed unmatched. Germline V gives CDR1 KGHDR, CDR2 SFDVKD. The length of the CDR3 is 14 residues. The CDR3 protein is CAAASGRNYNEQFF. The CDR3 coding sequence is TGTGCCGCAGCTAGCGGGAGAAACTACAATGAGCAGTTCTTC.